This TCR beta chain was captured in a study of beta chain features in type 1 diabetes. Overall study: The examined sorted cells totaled about 110 million across samples.

Sequenced material consisted of expressed TCRB transcripts (all of the isolated RNA was reverse transcribed). Sequencing of naive, central memory and regulatory T cell samples gave an average of roughly 3.6 million reads. Data came from immunoSEQ multiplex PCR; TCRdb stores just in-frame clones and leaves some out. The repertoire holds 60,000 to 75,000 clones, with roughly 50% as singletons. Of note for this clone: Its antigen remains unknown.

Whole-study findings and limits: The naive, central memory and Treg TCRB repertoires showed an apparent similarity that was greater among patients than among healthy donors. Moderate but significant shortening of TCRB CDR3s was recorded in all four CD4+ subsets from Type 1 diabetes patients.

This sequence was found in a man aged 25 to 40 with type 1 diabetes. What was sequenced was central memory CD4+ T cells from blood.

The CDR3 spells CATSSGTPGHNEQFF. In nucleotides, the CDR3 is TGTGCCACCTCTTCGGGGACACCGGGCCACAATGAGCAGTTCTTC. This chain connects TRBV19 to TRBJ2-1, with a tentative D call TRBD1 (6 bases). The V and J ends lost 10 bases and 5 bases respectively, with 21 bases between them. The CDR3 contains 15 residues. Germline V CDR1 and CDR2: LNHDA, SQIVND (reference sequence).